Below, 9 T cell receptor beta chains from the same sample are listed, as sequenced in a study of T cell repertoires in cytomegalovirus infection. MiXCR was run by TCRdb on the reads, yielding one entry per CDR3 protein. The profile shows some 800,000 distinct CDR3 sequences, 32% of them singletons. No cognate antigen is known for these TCRs. This specimen consisted of cultured CD8+ T cells from PBMCs, obtained from culture after CMV antigen stimulation. The receptors here all came from a human donor in good health (CMV status not recorded). Some clones in this sample may be carry-over from other donors' samples.

This clonotype was detected ten times or more. The V gene is TRBV24-1, the J gene TRBJ2-1; possible D gene TRBD1, 5 bases. There are 12 residues in the CDR3. The germline gives CDR1 KGHDR, CDR2 SFDVKD. V dropped 0 bases and J dropped 14 bases, with 10 bases sitting between them. The CDR3 here is CATSDLKGSEFF. For the CDR3, the DNA is TGTGCCACCAGTGATTTGAAGGGGTCAGAGTTCTTC.

J is TRBJ1-2 and V is TRBV12-3 or TRBV12-4; D remains unclear. Trimming left V 8 bases short and J 3 bases short, with 16 bases between. The CDR3 extends over 14 amino acids. The CDR3 DNA reads TGTGCCAGCGGATCCCCCGAAAGGGACTATGGCTACACCTTC. Encoded protein: CASGSPERDYGYTF.

This clonotype appeared a few times. The V call is TRBV2, the J call TRBJ1-2, with no clear D. There are 11 residues in the CDR3. The germline CDR1 and CDR2 sequences are SNHLY and FYNNEI. Trimming removed 2 bases from V and 5 bases from J, with 3 bases in between. The CDR3 loop reads CASSEPYGYTF. CDR3 bases: TGTGCCAGCAGTGAACCATATGGCTACACCTTC.

With respect to this clonotype: This may be a read error, as it is one base from a much larger clone. The chain carries TRBV7-2 and TRBJ2-5, with D possibly being TRBD2 (7 bases). The CDR3 contains 15 residues. CDR1 and CDR2 from the germline V gene are SGHTA and FQGNSA. Trimming left V 2 bases short and J 7 bases short, with 17 bases between. CDR3 DNA: TGTGCCAGCAGCTTATGGGAGGGGGGCGGAGGGACCCAGTACTTC. Translated, it gives CASSLWEGGGGTQYF.

This clonotype was seen only a few times. The chain employs TRBV12-5 and TRBJ2-7; no clear D gene. This CDR3 has 14 amino acids. The V and J ends lost 1 base and 2 bases respectively, with 9 bases between them. Germline loops: CDR1 LGHNT, CDR2 FRNRAP. The CDR3 loop is CASGLAWVPYEQYF. The DNA of the CDR3 is TGTGCTAGTGGTTTGGCTTGGGTCCCCTACGAGCAGTACTTC.

The V call is TRBV6-5, the J call TRBJ2-7; 7 bases map to TRBD2. There are 15 residues in the CDR3. Looked up from germline, CDR1 is MNHEY and CDR2 is SVGAGI. Germline trimming cut 5 bases from V and 10 bases from J; bases unmatched to any gene: 17. The CDR3 reads CASSPVGGDPAPQYV. In nucleotides, the CDR3 is TGTGCCAGCAGTCCGGTTGGGGGGGACCCAGCCCCCCAGTACGTC.

The chain carries TRBV12-3 or TRBV12-4 and TRBJ1-2; 8 nucleotides agree with TRBD1. The junction had 11 bases not matched to a gene; V was cut back by 6 bases and J by 8 bases. This CDR3 is built from 14 residues. CDR3 residues: CASSARGRGLGYTF. DNA for the CDR3: TGTGCCAGCAGCGCCCGGGGCAGGGGGCTAGGCTACACCTTC.

V is TRBV6-4 and J is TRBJ2-1; the match to TRBD2 covers 12 bases. Germline V gene lookup returns CDR1 MRHNA and CDR2 SNTAGT. The CDR3 is made up of 15 amino acids. V lost 0 bases, J lost 8 bases, and 2 bases stayed unmatched. In DNA form, the CDR3 reads TGTGCCAGCAGTGACTCGACTAGCGGGGGTGATGAGCAGTTCTTC. It is translated as CASSDSTSGGDEQFF.

This clonotype was observed a few times. The rearrangement joins TRBV27 to TRBJ1-6; D perhaps matches TRBD1 (5 bases). V was shortened by 5 bases and J by 3 bases, with 8 bases between the two germline ends. From germline, CDR1 is MNHEY and CDR2 SMNVEV (reference sequence). CDR3 size: 14 residues. In nucleotides, the CDR3 is TGTGCCAGCAGTGACAGATTCTATAATTCACCCCTCCACTTT. Its translation: CASSDRFYNSPLHF.